This T cell receptor (beta chain) was profiled in a study of regulatory and conventional T cells in RAG deficiency. Study-wide results and limits: Treg unique TCR beta sequences were 90 to 100-fold fewer in Omenn syndrome and CID/AS patients than controls. These Omenn syndrome Treg sorts may hold peripherally activated cells instead. Shannon entropy was markedly lower and Simpson indices higher in RAG-deficient patients than control T-cell subsets.

Profiling relied on immunoSEQ multiplex PCR, and the TCRdb table lists in-frame clones only, not all of them. Altogether fewer than 30,000 clones are present, 90% to 95% being singletons, with the ten largest covering about 0.16%. In regard to this clone: What it binds is unknown.

Blood CD4+ CD25-low CD127-high conventional T cells supplied the genomic DNA template. The CDR3 is 13 amino acids. The V and J ends lost 2 bases and 13 bases respectively, with 14 bases between them. The V gene's germline CDR1 is SGHDN and CDR2 FVKESK. The sample was also reused in another study, on regulatory T cells. That work states: The PCR used 52 TRBV and 13 TRBJ primers.

This TCR was sampled from a human donor in good health. The gene calls are TRBV14 and TRBJ2-2, with D perhaps matching TRBD2 (5 bases). Source material: CD25- CD4+ T cells sorted from blood. CDR3 protein: CASSQNGPGWLFF. The CDR3 nucleotides are TGTGCCAGCAGCCAAAACGGCCCGGGGTGGCTGTTTTTT.